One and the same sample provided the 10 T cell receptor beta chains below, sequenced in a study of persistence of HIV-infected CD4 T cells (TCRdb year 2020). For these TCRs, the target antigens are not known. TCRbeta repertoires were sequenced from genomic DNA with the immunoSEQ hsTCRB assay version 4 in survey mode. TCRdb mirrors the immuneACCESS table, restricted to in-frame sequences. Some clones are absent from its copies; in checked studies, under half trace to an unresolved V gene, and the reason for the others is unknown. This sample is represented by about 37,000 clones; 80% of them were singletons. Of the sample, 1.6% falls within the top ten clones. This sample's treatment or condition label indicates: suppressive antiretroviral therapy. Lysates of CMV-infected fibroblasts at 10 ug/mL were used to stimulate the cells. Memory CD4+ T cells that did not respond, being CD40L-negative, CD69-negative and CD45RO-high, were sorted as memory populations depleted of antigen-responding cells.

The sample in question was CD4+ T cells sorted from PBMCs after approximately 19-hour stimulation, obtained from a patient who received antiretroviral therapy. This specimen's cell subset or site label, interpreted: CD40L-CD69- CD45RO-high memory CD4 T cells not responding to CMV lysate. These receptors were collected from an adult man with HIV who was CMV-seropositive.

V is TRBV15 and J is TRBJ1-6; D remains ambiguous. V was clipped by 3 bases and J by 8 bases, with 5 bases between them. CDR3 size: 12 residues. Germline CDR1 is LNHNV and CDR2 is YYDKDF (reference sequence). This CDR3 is CATSRRDSPLHF. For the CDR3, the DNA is TGTGCCACCAGCAGGAGGGATTCACCCCTCCACTTT.

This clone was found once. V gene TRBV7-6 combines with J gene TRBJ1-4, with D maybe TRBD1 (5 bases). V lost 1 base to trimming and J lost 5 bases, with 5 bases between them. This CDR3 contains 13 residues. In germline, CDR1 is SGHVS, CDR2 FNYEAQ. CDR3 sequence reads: CASSLGQNEKLFF. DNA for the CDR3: TGTGCCAGCAGCTTAGGACAGAATGAAAAACTGTTTTTT.

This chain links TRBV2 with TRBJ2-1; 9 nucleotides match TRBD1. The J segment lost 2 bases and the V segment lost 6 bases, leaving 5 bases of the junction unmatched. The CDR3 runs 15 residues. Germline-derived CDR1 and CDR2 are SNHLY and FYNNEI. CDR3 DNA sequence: TGTGCCAGCAGGGGACAGGGCGGGACCTACAATGAGCAGTTCTTC. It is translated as CASRGQGGTYNEQFF.

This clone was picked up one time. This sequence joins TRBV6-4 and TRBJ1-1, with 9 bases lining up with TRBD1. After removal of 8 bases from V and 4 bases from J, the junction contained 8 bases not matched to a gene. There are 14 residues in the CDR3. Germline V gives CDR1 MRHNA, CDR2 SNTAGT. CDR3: CASRTGDSATEAFF. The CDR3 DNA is TGTGCCAGCCGGACAGGGGATTCGGCCACTGAAGCTTTCTTT.

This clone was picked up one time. CDR3 loop: CASSQYDYGYTF. Here the CDR3 DNA reads TGTGCCAGCAGTCAGTACGACTATGGCTACACCTTC. The chain joins TRBV25-1 to TRBJ1-2; D call uncertain. V lost 5 bases and J 3 bases, leaving 7 bases between the germline ends. The CDR3 is 12 residues long. The germline V gene has CDR1 MGHDK and CDR2 SYGVNS.

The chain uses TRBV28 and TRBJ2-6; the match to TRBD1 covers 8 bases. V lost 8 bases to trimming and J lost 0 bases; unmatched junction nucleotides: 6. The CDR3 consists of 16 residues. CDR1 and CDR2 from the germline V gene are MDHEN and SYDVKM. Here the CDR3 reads CASAGQELSGANVLTF. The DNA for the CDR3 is TGTGCCAGCGCGGGACAGGAACTCTCTGGGGCCAACGTCCTGACTTTC. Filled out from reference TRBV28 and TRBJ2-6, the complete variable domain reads DVKVTQSSRYLVKRTGEKVFLECVQDMDHENMFWYRQDPGLGLRLIYFSYDVKMKEKGDIPEGYSVSREKKERFSLILESASTNQTSMYLCASAGQELSGANVLTFGAGSRLTVL.

The CDR3 sequence: CASSASDTQYF. CDR3 in DNA: TGCGCCAGCAGTGCCAGTGATACGCAGTATTTT. This chain uses TRBV10-2 with TRBJ2-3; D remains ambiguous. The V gene's germline CDR1 is WSHSY and CDR2 SAAADI. The CDR3 covers 11 residues. V dropped 4 bases and J dropped 6 bases, with 5 bases sitting between them.

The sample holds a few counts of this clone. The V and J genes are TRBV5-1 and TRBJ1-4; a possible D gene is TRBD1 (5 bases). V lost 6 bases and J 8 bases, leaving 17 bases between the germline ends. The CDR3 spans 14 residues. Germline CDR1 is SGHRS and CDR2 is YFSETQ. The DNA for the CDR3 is TGCGCCAGCAACGGTGGAGGGGCGGAAGAAAAACTGTTTTTT. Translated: CASNGGGAEEKLFF.

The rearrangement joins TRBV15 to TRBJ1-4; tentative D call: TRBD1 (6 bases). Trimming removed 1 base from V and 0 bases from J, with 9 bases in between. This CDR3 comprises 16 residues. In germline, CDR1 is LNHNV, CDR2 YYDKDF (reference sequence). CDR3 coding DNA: TGTGCCACCAGCAGAGCAGGGGTTGCAACTAATGAAAAACTGTTTTTT. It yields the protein CATSRAGVATNEKLFF.

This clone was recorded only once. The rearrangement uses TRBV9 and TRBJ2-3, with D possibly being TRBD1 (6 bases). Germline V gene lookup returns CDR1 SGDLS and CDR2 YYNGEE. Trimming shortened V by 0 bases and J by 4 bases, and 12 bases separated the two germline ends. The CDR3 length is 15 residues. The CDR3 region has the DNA TGTGCCAGCAGCGTAGAAGCACAGGGATCAGATACGCAGTATTTT. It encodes CASSVEAQGSDTQYF.